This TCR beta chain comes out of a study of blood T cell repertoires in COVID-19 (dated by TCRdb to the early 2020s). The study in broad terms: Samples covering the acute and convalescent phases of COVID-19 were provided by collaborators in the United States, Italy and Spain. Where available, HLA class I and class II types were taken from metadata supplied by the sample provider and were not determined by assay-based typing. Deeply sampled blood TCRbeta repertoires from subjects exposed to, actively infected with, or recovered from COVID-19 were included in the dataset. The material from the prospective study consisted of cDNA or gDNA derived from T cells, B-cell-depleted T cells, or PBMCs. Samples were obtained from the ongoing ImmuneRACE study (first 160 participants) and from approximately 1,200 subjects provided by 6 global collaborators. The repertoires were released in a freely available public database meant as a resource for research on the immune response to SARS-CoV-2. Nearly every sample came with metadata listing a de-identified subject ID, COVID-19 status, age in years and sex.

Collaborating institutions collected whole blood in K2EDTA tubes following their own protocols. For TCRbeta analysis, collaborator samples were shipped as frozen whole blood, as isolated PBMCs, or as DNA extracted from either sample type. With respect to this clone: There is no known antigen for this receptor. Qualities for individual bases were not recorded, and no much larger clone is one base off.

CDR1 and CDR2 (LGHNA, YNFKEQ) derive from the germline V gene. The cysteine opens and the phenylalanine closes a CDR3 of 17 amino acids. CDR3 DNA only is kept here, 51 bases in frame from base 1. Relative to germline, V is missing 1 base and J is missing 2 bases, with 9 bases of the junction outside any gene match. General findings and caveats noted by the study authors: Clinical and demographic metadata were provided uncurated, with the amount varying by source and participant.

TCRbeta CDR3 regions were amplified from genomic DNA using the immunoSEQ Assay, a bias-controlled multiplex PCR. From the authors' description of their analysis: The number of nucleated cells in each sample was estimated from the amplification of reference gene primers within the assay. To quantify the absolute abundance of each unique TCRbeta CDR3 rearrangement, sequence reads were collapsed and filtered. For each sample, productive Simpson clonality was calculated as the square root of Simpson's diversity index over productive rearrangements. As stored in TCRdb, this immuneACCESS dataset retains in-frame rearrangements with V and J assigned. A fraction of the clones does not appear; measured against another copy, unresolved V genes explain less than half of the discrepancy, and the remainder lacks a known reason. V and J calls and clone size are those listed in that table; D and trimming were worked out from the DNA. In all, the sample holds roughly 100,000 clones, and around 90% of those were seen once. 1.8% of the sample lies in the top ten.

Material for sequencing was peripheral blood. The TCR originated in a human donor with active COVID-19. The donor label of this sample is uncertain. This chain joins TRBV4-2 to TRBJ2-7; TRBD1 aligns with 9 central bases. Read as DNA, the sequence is TGTGCCAGCAGCCAAGTAAAGGGGGGACAGGGTGCCTACGAGCAGTACTTC. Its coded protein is CASSQVKGGQGAYEQYF.